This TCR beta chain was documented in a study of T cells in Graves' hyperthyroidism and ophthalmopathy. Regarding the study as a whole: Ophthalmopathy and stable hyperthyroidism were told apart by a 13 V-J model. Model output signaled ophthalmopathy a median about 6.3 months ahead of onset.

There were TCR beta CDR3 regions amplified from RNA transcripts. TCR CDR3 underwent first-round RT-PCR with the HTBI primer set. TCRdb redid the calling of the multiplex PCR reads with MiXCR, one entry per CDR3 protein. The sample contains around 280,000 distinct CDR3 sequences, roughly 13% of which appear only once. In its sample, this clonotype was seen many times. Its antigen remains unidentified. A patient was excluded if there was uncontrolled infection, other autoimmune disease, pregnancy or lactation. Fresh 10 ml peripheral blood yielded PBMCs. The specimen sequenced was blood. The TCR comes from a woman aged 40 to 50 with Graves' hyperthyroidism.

The CDR3 DNA follows: TGCAGGGGGACAGAGAACACCGGGGAGCTGTTTTTT. Translation: CRGTENTGELFF. The V call is TRBV20-1, the J call TRBJ2-2; 7 bases agree with TRBD1. This CDR3 comprises 12 residues. Germline V gene sequence: CDR1 DFQATT, CDR2 SNEGSKA (reference sequence).